This T cell receptor beta chain is drawn from a study of tumor T cells in aggressive B-cell lymphoma. Sequencing was performed with immunoSEQ multiplex PCR; in TCRdb, only in-frame clones are kept and a portion is missing. The table lists 3,800 or so clones, 94% of them singletons. Germline V gene data show CDR1 as MDHEN and CDR2 as SYDVKM. V was trimmed by 5 bases and J by 7 bases, leaving 11 bases between them. The CDR3 has 12 residues. The rearrangement links TRBV28 to TRBJ1-2; D not certain. The sequenced sample consisted of tumor tissue. The TCR was taken from an adult with diffuse large B cell lymphoma. The CDR3 DNA reads as TGTGCCAGCAGTCCCGCCGGGGTTGGCTACACCTTC. This translates into CASSPAGVGYTF.